This passage covers 27 T cell receptor beta chains from one sample sequenced in a study of cytomegalovirus exposure and HLA in healthy donors. PCR primers comprised 60 Vbeta and 13 Jbeta primers. The protocol was immunoSEQ multiplex PCR, while the TCRdb copy is restricted to in-frame clones and leaves out a portion. The table records about 200,000 clones, 60% to 85% of them present only once. The sequencing sample was made of PBMCs. The source is a girl aged 10-17 years in good health and CMV-seropositive.

This clone was recorded once. This rearrangement joins TRBV18 to TRBJ2-2; D gene unclear. Germline lookup yields CDR1 KGHSH and CDR2 LQKENI. The CDR3 sequence is 14 residues long. The V end lost 2 bases, the J end lost 8 bases, and 12 bases lay between the germline ends. The CDR3 DNA is TGTGCCAGCTCACCAACTGACACCCCTGGGGAGCTGTTTTTT. It translates to CASSPTDTPGELFF.

V gene TRBV15 combines with J gene TRBJ1-2; 12 bases map to TRBD1. Unmatched junction bases numbered 5, after V lost 3 bases and J lost 6 bases. CDR1 is LNHNV, CDR2 YYDKDF, per germline (reference sequence). CDR3 size: 15 residues. CDR3: CATSSAWDRGHGYTF. CDR3 in DNA: TGTGCCACCAGCAGCGCCTGGGACAGGGGGCATGGCTACACCTTC.

The chain links TRBV5-1 to TRBJ2-1, with 11 bases matching TRBD2. The CDR3 length is 15 residues. The ends lost 3 bases at V and 8 bases at J; junction bases unmatched: 7. Germline CDR1 SGHRS, CDR2 YFSETQ. The CDR3 protein is CASSSGSGGVHEQFF. The CDR3 nucleotides are TGCGCCAGCAGCTCCGGTAGCGGGGGGGTTCATGAGCAGTTCTTC.

The chain has TRBV4-2 and TRBJ2-7; weak D call: TRBD2 (5 bases). The CDR3 has 15 amino acids. Looked up from germline, CDR1 is LGHNA and CDR2 is YNFKEQ. With 0 bases removed from V and 2 bases from J, the gap between germline ends came to 11 bases. CDR3 nucleotides: TGTGCCAGCAGCCAAGAGAGGGAGTCGGCCTACGAGCAGTACTTC. Amino acid sequence: CASSQERESAYEQYF.

The chain joins TRBV7-2 to TRBJ2-7, with a weak D call TRBD1 (7 bases). Germline loops: CDR1 SGHTA, CDR2 FQGNSA. The CDR3 is made up of 15 amino acids. V lost 3 bases and J lost 2, with 14 bases in between. CDR3 coding DNA: TGTGCCAGCAGCTTCCAGGGGGGCCCGACCTACGAGCAGTACTTC. Amino acids: CASSFQGGPTYEQYF.

The V call is TRBV4-2, the J call TRBJ1-5; 8 bases are shared with TRBD1. From germline, CDR1 is LGHNA and CDR2 YNFKEQ. The V segment lost 1 base and the J segment 3 bases; nucleotides outside the gene matches: 5. The CDR3 extends over 16 amino acids. The CDR3 loop is CASSQADRDFNQPQHF. The CDR3 DNA follows: TGTGCCAGCAGCCAAGCGGACAGGGACTTCAATCAGCCCCAGCATTTT.

This clone came up a few times. This chain links TRBV4-3 with TRBJ1-3; D not certain. Germline CDR1 and CDR2: LGHNA and YSLEER. CDR3 length: 16 amino acids. V was trimmed by 0 bases and J by 4 bases, leaving 13 bases between them. CDR3 in DNA: TGCGCCAGCAGCCAAGAACCGGGGAGCGGAGGAAACACCATATATTTT. The encoded protein is CASSQEPGSGGNTIYF.

This clone was detected a few times. This rearrangement joins TRBV7-2 to TRBJ2-7, with 7 bases aligning to TRBD2. Germline lookup yields CDR1 SGHTA and CDR2 FQGNSA. With 5 bases clipped from V and 2 bases from J, the junction kept 9 bases outside the gene matches. The CDR3 runs to 15 residues. CDR3 region: CASSQMGGGPYEQYF. The CDR3 bases are TGTGCCAGCAGCCAAATGGGGGGGGGACCCTACGAGCAGTACTTC.

The genes are TRBV7-2 and TRBJ2-3; 7 positions match TRBD1. Per germline, CDR1 SGHTA and CDR2 FQGNSA. V gave up 0 bases and J gave up 2 bases; unmatched junction bases: 2. The CDR3 contains 15 residues. CDR3 in DNA: TGTGCCAGCAGCTTAGCGGGACAGACCACAGATACGCAGTATTTT. As protein: CASSLAGQTTDTQYF. The variable domain in full, completed from reference TRBV7-2 and TRBJ2-3, reads GAGVSQSPSNKVTEKGKDVELRCDPISGHTALYWYRQSLGQGLEFLIYFQGNSAPDKSGLPSDRFSAERTGGSVSTLTIQRTQQEDSAVYLCASSLAGQTTDTQYFGPGTRLTVL.

The chain links TRBV6-6 to TRBJ1-5; D is undetermined. V was clipped by 6 bases and J by 7 bases, with 16 bases between them. The CDR3 runs to 14 residues. Germline assignment: CDR1 MNHNY and CDR2 SVGAGI (reference sequence). The CDR3 region has the DNA TGTGCCAGCAGCCCCGACATACCAACCCAGCCCCAGCATTTT. It specifies CASSPDIPTQPQHF.

This sequence joins TRBV7-9 and TRBJ2-5; maybe TRBD2 (7 bases). This CDR3 is built from 16 residues. Germline V CDR1 and CDR2: SEHNR, FQNEAQ (reference sequence). Trimming removed 4 bases from V and 5 bases from J, with 20 bases in between. The chain's CDR3 is CASSSGWGGAGETQYF. In nucleotides, the CDR3 is TGTGCCAGCAGCTCAGGATGGGGGGGGGCCGGGGAGACCCAGTACTTC.

The chain recombines TRBV14 with TRBJ2-6; a possible D gene is TRBD1 (6 bases). Germline V CDR1 and CDR2: SGHDN, FVKESK. V gave up 8 bases and J gave up 0 bases, with 14 bases separating them. The CDR3 length is 16 residues. The CDR3 spells CASGRTVFSGANVLTF. In DNA, the CDR3 is TGTGCCAGCGGACGGACAGTCTTCTCTGGGGCCAACGTCCTGACTTTC.

V is TRBV9 and J is TRBJ2-3; D is unresolved. The V gene's germline CDR1 is SGDLS and CDR2 YYNGEE. The CDR3 is made up of 13 amino acids. Trimming cost V 0 bases and J 2 bases, with 4 bases left between them. The CDR3 loop reads CASSVVATDTQYF. The CDR3 nucleotides are TGTGCCAGCAGCGTAGTAGCCACAGATACGCAGTATTTT. Looking up the rest from reference TRBV9 and TRBJ2-3 gives the full variable domain: DSGVTQTPKHLITATGQRVTLRCSPRSGDLSVYWYQQSLDQGLQFLIQYYNGEERAKGNILERFSAQQFPDLHSELNLSSLELGDSALYFCASSVVATDTQYFGPGTRLTVL.

The rearrangement links TRBV5-6 to TRBJ2-7, with D unresolved. Germline-derived CDR1 and CDR2 are SGHDT and YYEEEE. Trimming shortened V by 0 bases and J by 2 bases, and 6 bases separated the two germline ends. The CDR3 sequence is 13 residues long. CDR3 sequence reads: CASSLAPAYEQYF. The CDR3 DNA follows: TGTGCCAGCAGCTTGGCCCCAGCCTACGAGCAGTACTTC.

The gene calls are TRBV1 and TRBJ2-5; the D segment call TRBD2 is taken from the table without a DNA check. TRBV1 is termed a pseudogene. There are 16 residues in the CDR3. The CDR3 is CTSSQEVRSPQETQYF. CDR3 bases: TGCACCAGCAGCCAAGAAGTGCGTAGCCCACAAGAGACCCAGTACTTC.

The chain recombines TRBV7-9 with TRBJ1-2; D is possibly TRBD1 (6 bases). The CDR3 contains 15 residues. Germline CDR1 is SEHNR and CDR2 is FQNEAQ (reference sequence). Deletions cut 7 bases from V and 6 bases from J, with 21 bases between. This chain's CDR3 is CASIPRGAGGDGYTF. For the CDR3, the DNA is TGTGCCAGCATCCCCCGCGGTGCGGGGGGCGATGGCTACACCTTC.

In its sample, this clone was seen once. The gene calls are TRBV10-1 and TRBJ2-7, with D perhaps TRBD1 (6 bases). Trimming shortened V by 3 bases and J by 6 bases, and 12 bases separated the two germline ends. The CDR3 length is 13 residues. Germline CDR1 WNHNN, CDR2 SYGVQD (reference sequence). The CDR3 nucleotides read TGCGCCAGCAGTGACCAGGGGCTGGGCGAGCAGTACTTC. Translated: CASSDQGLGEQYF.

The chain joins TRBV15 to TRBJ1-2, with 10 bases identical to TRBD1. Germline loops: CDR1 LNHNV, CDR2 YYDKDF (reference sequence). CDR3 length: 15 residues. The ends lost 7 bases at V and 0 bases at J; junction bases unmatched: 5. CDR3: CATNPGQGANYGYTF. The CDR3 DNA sequence: TGTGCCACCAACCCCGGACAGGGGGCTAACTATGGCTACACCTTC.

The chain links TRBV11-3 to TRBJ2-6; possibly TRBD1 for D (5 bases). Trimming stripped 4 bases from V and 2 bases from J, with 9 bases between. CDR3 length: 15 amino acids. Germline CDR1 and CDR2: SGHNT and YENEEA. CDR3 in amino acids: CASSYTGAGANVLTF. The CDR3 nucleotides read TGTGCCAGCAGCTACACAGGCGCTGGGGCCAACGTCCTGACTTTC.

The gene calls are TRBV5-1 and TRBJ2-4, with 11 bases matching TRBD1. Germline V gene data show CDR1 as SGHRS and CDR2 as YFSETQ. This CDR3 comprises 14 residues. V lost 4 bases, J lost 9 bases, and 6 bases stayed unmatched. CDR3 nucleotides: TGCGCCAGCAGCCCACCGGGACAGGGGGGCATTCAGTACTTC. This gives the protein CASSPPGQGGIQYF.

The chain employs TRBV21-1 and TRBJ2-7; the table names TRBD2, a call not compared with the DNA. TRBV21-1 is labeled a pseudogene. This CDR3 is built from 14 residues. CDR3 residues: CASSGEVFGGEQYF. The CDR3 nucleotides are TGTGCCAGCAGCGGGGAGGTCTTCGGGGGCGAGCAGTACTTC.

The chain uses TRBV7-2 and TRBJ2-7; 7 nucleotides match TRBD1. V trimming: 7 bases; J trimming: 3 bases; junction bases outside the gene matches: 12. The CDR3 runs 15 residues. CDR1 is SGHTA and CDR2 is FQGNSA in the germline V gene. The CDR3 sequence is CASNRGGSVGYEQYF. The CDR3, as DNA: TGTGCCAGCAACCGAGGGGGCTCAGTAGGCTACGAGCAGTACTTC.

This clone was picked up a small number of times. The chain employs TRBV27 and TRBJ2-5; D possibly corresponds to TRBD1 (6 bases). Germline V gene sequence: CDR1 MNHEY, CDR2 SMNVEV (reference sequence). Deletions cut 4 bases from V and 5 bases from J, with 14 bases between. The CDR3 runs 14 residues. The CDR3 sequence: CASSSTGWVETQYF. The DNA for the CDR3 is TGTGCCAGCAGTTCGACAGGTTGGGTTGAGACCCAGTACTTC.

The rearrangement links TRBV7-9 to TRBJ2-3; 9 nucleotides agree with TRBD1. The CDR3 loop spans 16 amino acids. Trimming removed 5 bases from V and 5 bases from J; junction bases left unmatched: 11. Per germline, CDR1 SEHNR and CDR2 FQNEAQ (reference sequence). The CDR3 sequence is CASSLIWDRAGDTQYF. The DNA for the CDR3 is TGTGCCAGCAGCCTAATTTGGGACAGGGCCGGAGATACGCAGTATTTT.

The chain carries TRBV7-9 and TRBJ2-7, with D possibly being TRBD1 (5 bases). The CDR3 is made up of 12 amino acids. Germline CDR1 reads SEHNR; CDR2 reads FQNEAQ (reference sequence). Trimming removed 5 bases from V and 3 bases from J, with 8 bases in between. In DNA form, the CDR3 reads TGTGCCAGCAGCACTCAGGGCTACGAGCAGTACTTC. It codes for CASSTQGYEQYF.

This chain connects TRBV10-1 to TRBJ1-5; D is unresolved. CDR1 and CDR2 (germline): WNHNN, SYGVQD (reference sequence). CDR3 length: 15 residues. The V end was cut by 0 bases, the J end by 0 bases, with 6 bases between. In DNA, the CDR3 is TGCGCCAGCAGTGAGTCGATCAGTAGCAATCAGCCCCAGCATTTT. It yields the protein CASSESISSNQPQHF.

The chain links TRBV19 to TRBJ1-4; 9 positions match TRBD1. The germline CDR1 and CDR2 sequences are LNHDA and SQIVND (reference sequence). V gave up 10 bases and J gave up 3 bases; unmatched junction bases: 15. CDR3 length: 17 residues. The CDR3 nucleotides read TGTGCCACCCCTCGTGGGACAGGGAGTACGGCTAATGAAAAACTGTTTTTT. It encodes CATPRGTGSTANEKLFF.